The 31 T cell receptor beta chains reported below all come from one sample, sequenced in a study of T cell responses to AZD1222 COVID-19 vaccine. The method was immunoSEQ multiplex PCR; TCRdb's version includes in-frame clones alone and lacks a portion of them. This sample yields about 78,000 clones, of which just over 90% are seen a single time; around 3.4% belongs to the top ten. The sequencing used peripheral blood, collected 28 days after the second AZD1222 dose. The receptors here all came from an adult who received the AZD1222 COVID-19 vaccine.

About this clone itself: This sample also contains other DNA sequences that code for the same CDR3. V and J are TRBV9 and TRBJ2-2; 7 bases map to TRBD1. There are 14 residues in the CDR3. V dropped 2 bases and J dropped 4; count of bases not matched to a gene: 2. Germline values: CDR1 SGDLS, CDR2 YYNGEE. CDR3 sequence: CASSVPGGTGELFF. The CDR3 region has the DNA TGTGCCAGCAGCGTCCCAGGGGGCACCGGGGAGCTGTTTTTT.

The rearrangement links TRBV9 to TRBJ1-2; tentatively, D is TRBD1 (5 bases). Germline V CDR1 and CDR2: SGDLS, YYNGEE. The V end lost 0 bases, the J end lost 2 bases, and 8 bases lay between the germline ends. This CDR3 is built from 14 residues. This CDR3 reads CASSVGWGNYGYTF. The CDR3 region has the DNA TGTGCCAGCAGCGTAGGATGGGGGAACTATGGCTACACCTTC.

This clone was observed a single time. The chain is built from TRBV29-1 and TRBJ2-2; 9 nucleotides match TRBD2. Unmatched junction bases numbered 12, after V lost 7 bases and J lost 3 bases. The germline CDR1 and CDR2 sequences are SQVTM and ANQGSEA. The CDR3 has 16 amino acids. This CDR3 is CSACGREGLHTGELFF. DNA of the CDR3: TGCAGCGCATGCGGGCGGGAGGGCCTACACACCGGGGAGCTGTTTTTT.

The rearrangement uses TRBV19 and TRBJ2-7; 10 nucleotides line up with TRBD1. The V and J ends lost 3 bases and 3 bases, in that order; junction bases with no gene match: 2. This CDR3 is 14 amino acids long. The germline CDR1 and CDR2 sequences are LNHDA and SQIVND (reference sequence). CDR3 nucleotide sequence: TGTGCCAGTAGTATGGGACAGGGGTTCTACGAGCAGTACTTC. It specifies CASSMGQGFYEQYF.

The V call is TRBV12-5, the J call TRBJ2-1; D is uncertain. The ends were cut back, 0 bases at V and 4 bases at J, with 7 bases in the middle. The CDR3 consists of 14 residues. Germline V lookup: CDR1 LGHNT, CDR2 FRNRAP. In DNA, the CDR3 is TGTGCTAGTGGTTTGGTGCCCCTTTACAATGAGCAGTTCTTC. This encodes CASGLVPLYNEQFF.

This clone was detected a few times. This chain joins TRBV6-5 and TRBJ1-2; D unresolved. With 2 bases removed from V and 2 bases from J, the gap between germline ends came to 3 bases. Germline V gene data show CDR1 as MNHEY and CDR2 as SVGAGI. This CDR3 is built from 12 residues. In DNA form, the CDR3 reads TGTGCCAGCAGTTACGGAAACTATGGCTACACCTTC. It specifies CASSYGNYGYTF.

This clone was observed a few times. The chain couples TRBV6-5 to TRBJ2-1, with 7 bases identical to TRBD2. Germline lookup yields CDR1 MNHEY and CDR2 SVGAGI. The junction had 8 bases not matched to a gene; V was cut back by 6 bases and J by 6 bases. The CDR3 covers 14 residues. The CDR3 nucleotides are TGTGCCAGCAGCGCCGGGACTATCCCCAATGAGCAGTTCTTC. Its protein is CASSAGTIPNEQFF.

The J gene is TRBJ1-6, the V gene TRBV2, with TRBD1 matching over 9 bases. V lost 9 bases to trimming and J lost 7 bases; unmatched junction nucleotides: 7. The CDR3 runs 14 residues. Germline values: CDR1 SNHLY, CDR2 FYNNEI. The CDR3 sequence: CARHRQGENSPLHF. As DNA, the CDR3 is TGTGCCAGGCACCGACAGGGGGAAAATTCACCCCTCCACTTT.

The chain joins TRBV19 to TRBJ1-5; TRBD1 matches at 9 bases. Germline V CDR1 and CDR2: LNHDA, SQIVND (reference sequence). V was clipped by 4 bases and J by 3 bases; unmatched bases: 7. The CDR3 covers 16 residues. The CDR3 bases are TGTGCCAGTAGTAGTTTCCGGGACAGGGTCAATCAGCCCCAGCATTTT. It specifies CASSSFRDRVNQPQHF.

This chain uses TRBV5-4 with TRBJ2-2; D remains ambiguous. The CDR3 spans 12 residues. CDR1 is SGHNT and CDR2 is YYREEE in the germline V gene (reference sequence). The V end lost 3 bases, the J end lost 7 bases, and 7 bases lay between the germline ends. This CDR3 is CASSWSGGELFF. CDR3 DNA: TGTGCCAGCAGCTGGAGTGGCGGGGAGCTGTTTTTT. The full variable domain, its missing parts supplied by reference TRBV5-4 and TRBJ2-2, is ETGVTQSPTHLIKTRGQQVTLRCSSQSGHNTVSWYQQALGQGPQFIFQYYREEENGRGNFPPRFSGLQFPNYSSELNVNALELDDSALYLCASSWSGGELFFGEGSRLTVL.

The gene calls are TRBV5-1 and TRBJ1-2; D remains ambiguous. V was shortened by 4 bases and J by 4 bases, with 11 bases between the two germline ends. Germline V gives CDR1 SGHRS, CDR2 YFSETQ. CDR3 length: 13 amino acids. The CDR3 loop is CASSQDVVYGYTF. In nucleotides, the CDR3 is TGCGCCAGCAGCCAGGACGTCGTCTATGGCTACACCTTC.

The CDR3 DNA reads TGTGCCAGCAGCTACTCCGGGAGAGAGGAAGGGGAGCAGTTCTTC. As protein: CASSYSGREEGEQFF. This chain uses TRBV7-6 with TRBJ2-1, with D perhaps matching TRBD2 (6 bases). The V end lost 4 bases, the J end lost 10 bases, and 20 bases lay between the germline ends. The CDR3 is made up of 15 amino acids. The germline V gene has CDR1 SGHVS and CDR2 FNYEAQ.

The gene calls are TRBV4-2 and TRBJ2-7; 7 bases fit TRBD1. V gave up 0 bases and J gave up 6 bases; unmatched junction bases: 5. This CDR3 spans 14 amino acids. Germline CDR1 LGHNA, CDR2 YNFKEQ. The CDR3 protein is CASSQDGAGGEQYF. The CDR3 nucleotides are TGTGCCAGCAGCCAAGATGGGGCAGGGGGCGAGCAGTACTTC.

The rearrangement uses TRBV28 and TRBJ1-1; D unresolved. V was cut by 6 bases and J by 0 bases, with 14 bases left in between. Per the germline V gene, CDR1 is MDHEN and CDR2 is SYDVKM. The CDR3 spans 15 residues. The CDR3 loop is CASSPNYSMNTEAFF. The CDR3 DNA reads TGTGCCAGCAGCCCAAATTATAGCATGAACACTGAAGCTTTCTTT.

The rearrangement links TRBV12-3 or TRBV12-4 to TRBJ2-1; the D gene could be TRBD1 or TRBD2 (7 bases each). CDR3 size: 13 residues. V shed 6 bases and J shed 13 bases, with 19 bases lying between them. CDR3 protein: CASRPRGGRVQFF. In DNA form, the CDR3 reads TGTGCCAGCAGACCCAGGGGGGGTAGGGTCCAGTTCTTC.

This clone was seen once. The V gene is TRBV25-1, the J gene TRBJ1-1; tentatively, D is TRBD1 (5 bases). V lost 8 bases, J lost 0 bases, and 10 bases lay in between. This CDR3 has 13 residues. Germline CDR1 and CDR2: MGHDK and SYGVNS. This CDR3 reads CASFGRVNTEAFF. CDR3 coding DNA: TGTGCCAGCTTCGGCAGGGTGAACACTGAAGCTTTCTTT.

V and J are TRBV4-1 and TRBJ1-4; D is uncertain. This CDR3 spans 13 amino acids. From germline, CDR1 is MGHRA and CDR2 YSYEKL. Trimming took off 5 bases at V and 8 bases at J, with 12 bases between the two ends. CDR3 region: CASSILSGEKLFF. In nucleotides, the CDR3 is TGCGCCAGCAGCATTTTGTCGGGCGAAAAACTGTTTTTT.

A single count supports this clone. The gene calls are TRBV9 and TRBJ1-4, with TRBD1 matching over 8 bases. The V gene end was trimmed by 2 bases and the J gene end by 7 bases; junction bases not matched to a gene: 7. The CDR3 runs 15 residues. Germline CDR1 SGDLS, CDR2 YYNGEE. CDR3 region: CASSVRGQGGEKLFF. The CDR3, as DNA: TGTGCCAGCAGCGTCCGAGGACAGGGCGGTGAAAAACTGTTTTTT. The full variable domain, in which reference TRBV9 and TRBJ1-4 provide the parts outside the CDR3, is DSGVTQTPKHLITATGQRVTLRCSPRSGDLSVYWYQQSLDQGLQFLIQYYNGEERAKGNILERFSAQQFPDLHSELNLSSLELGDSALYFCASSVRGQGGEKLFFGSGTQLSVL.

CDR3 coding DNA: TGTGCCAGCAGCTCGGGAGTTACGAGGCACGAGCAGTACTTC. Translating gives CASSSGVTRHEQYF. The rearrangement links TRBV11-3 to TRBJ2-7; D is perhaps TRBD2 (6 bases). The CDR3 extends over 14 amino acids. From germline, CDR1 is SGHNT and CDR2 YENEEA. Trimming stripped 4 bases from V and 5 bases from J, with 15 bases between. Complete variable domain (other parts from reference TRBV11-3 and TRBJ2-7): EAGVVQSPRYKIIEKKQPVAFWCNPISGHNTLYWYLQNLGQGPELLIRYENEEAVDDSQLPKDRFSAERLKGVDSTLKIQPAELGDSAVYLCASSSGVTRHEQYFGPGTRLTVT.

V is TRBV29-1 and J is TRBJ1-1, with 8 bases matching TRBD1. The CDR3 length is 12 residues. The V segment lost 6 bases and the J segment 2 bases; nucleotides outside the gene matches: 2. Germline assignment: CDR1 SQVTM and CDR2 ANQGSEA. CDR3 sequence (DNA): TGCAGCGTCAGGGGGCCTAACACTGAAGCTTTCTTT. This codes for CSVRGPNTEAFF.

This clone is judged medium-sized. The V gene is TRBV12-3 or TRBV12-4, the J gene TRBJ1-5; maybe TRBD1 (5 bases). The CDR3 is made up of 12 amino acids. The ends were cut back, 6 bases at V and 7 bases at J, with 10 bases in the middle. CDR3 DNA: TGTGCCAGCAGGACCAGGGACCAGCCCCAGCATTTT. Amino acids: CASRTRDQPQHF.

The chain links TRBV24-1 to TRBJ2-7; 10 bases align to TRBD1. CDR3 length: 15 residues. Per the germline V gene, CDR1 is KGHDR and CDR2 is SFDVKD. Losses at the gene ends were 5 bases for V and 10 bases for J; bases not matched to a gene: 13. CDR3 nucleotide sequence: TGTGCCACCAGTGGAGAGACAGGGGGCGATCGGGGTCAGTACTTC. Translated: CATSGETGGDRGQYF.

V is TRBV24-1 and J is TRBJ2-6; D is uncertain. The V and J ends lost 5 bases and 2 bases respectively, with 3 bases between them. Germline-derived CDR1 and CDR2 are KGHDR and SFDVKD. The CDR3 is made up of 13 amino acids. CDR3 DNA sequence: TGTGCCACCAGTGCCCCTGGGGCCAACGTCCTGACTTTC. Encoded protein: CATSAPGANVLTF.

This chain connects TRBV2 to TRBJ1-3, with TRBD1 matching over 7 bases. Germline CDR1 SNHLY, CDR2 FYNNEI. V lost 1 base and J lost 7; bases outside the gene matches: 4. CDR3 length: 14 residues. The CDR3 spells CASSEGGGANTIYF. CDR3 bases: TGTGCCAGCAGTGAAGGAGGGGGCGCGAACACCATATATTTT.

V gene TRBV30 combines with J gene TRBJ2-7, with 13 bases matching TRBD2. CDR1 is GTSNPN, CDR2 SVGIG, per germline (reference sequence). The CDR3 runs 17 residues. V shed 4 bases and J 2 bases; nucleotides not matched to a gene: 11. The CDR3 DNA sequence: TGTGCCTGGAATCCTCCTCTCGGGACTAGCGGGACCTACGAGCAGTACTTC. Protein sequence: CAWNPPLGTSGTYEQYF.

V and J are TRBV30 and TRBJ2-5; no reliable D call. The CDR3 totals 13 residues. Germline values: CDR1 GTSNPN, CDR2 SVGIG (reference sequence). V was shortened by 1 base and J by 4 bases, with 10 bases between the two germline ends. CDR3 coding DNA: TGTGCCTGGAGTGGACAATGGGGAGAGACCCAGTACTTC. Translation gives CAWSGQWGETQYF.

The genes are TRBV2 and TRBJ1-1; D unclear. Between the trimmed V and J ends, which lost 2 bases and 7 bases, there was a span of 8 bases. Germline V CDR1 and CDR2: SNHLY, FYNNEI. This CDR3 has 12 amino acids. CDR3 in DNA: TGTGCCAGCAGTGAAAGGGCGGTTGAAGCTTTCTTT. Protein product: CASSERAVEAFF.

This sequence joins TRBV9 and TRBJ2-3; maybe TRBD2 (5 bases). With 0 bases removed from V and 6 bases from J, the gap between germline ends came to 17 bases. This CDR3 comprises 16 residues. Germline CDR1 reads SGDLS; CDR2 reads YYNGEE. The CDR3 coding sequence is TGTGCCAGCAGCGTAGTTGCGGAGGCAGCGTGGGATACGCAGTATTTT. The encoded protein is CASSVVAEAAWDTQYF.

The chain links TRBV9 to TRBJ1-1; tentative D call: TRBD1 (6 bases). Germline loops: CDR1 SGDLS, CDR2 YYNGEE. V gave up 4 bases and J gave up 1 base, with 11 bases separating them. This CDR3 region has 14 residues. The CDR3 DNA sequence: TGTGCCAGCAGCATGCAGGGGACGAACACTGAAGCTTTCTTT. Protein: CASSMQGTNTEAFF.

Written as DNA, the CDR3 is TGTGCCAGCAGCCAAGGTAGAGGGCCCTACGAGCAGTACTTC. It yields the protein CASSQGRGPYEQYF. The chain uses TRBV3-1 (or the pseudogene TRBV3-2) and TRBJ2-7, with a weak D call TRBD2 (5 bases). This CDR3 has 14 amino acids. The V gene's germline CDR1 is LGHDT and CDR2 YNNKEL (reference sequence). Trimming removed 1 base at V and 2 bases at J, with 9 bases between.

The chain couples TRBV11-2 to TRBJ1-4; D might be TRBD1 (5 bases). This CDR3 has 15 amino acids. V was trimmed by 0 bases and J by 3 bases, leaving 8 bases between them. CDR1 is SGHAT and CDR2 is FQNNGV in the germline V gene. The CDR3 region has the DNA TGTGCCAGCAGCTTAGAGTCAGGGTCTAATGAAAAACTGTTTTTT. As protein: CASSLESGSNEKLFF.